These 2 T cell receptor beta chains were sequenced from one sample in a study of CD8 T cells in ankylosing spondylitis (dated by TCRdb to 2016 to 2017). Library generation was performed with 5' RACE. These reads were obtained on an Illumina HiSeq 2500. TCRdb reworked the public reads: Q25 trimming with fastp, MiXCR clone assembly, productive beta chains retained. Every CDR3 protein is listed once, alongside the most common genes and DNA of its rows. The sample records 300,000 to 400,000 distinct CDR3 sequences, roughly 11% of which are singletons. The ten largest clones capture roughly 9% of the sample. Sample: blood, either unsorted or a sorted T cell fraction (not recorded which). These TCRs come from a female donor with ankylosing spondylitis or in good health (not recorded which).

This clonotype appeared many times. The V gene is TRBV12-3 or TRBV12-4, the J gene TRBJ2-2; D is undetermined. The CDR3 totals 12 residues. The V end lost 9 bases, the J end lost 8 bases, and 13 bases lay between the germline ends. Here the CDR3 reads CASARATGELFF. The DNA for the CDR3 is TGTGCCAGTGCTAGAGCCACAGGGGAGCTGTTTTTT.

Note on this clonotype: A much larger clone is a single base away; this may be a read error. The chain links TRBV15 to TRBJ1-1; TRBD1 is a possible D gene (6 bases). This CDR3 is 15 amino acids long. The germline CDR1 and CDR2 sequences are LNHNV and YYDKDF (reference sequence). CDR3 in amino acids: CATSRDRTASTEALF. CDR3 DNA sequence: TGTGCCACCAGCAGAGATAGGACAGCTTCCACTGAAGCTTTATTT.